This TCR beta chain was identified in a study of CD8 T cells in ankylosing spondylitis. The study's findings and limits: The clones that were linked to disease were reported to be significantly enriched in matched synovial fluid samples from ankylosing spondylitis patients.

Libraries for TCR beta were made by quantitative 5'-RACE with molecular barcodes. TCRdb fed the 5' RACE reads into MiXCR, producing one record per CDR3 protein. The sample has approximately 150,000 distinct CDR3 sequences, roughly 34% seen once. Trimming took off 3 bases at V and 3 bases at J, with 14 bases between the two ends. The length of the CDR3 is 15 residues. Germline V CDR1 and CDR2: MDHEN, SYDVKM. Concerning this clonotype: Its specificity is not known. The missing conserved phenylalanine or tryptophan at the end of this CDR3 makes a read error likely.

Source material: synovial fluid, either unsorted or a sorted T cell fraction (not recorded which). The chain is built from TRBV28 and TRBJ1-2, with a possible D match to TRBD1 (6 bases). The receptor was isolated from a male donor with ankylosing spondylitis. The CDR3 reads CASSFGGNLDYGYTS. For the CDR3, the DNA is TGTGCCAGCAGTTTCGGGGGCAACCTGGACTATGGCTACACCTCC.